The next 18 T cell receptor beta chains were all read from a single sample in a study of chemoradiotherapy in HPV16-positive cancers. Method: immunoSEQ multiplex PCR; TCRdb's copy keeps in-frame clones and lacks some. This table holds about 5,000 clones, 79% found once. The material sequenced was tumor tissue, taken from a patient who underwent chemoradiotherapy. Every receptor here comes from a human donor with HPV-associated anogenital cancer.

The rearrangement joins TRBV29-1 to TRBJ2-1; TRBD2 matches at 11 bases. V lost 5 bases, J lost 10 bases, and 25 bases stayed unmatched. The CDR3 sequence is 19 residues long. CDR1 and CDR2 (germline): SQVTM, ANQGSEA. CDR3 sequence (DNA): TGCAGCGTTTGCCCCGGGACCAGGGGAAGTAGCGGGAGGGTGGGCGAGCAGTTCTTC. Encoded protein: CSVCPGTRGSSGRVGEQFF.

This chain connects TRBV27 to TRBJ1-1, with D perhaps TRBD1 (6 bases). Germline V gene data show CDR1 as MNHEY and CDR2 as SMNVEV (reference sequence). V lost 3 bases and J lost 0, with 17 bases in between. The CDR3 has 17 amino acids. CDR3 protein: CASSFRSARDMNTEAFF. The CDR3, as DNA: TGTGCCAGCAGTTTCCGCTCCGCCAGGGACATGAACACTGAAGCTTTCTTT.

This clone was detected a few times. V is TRBV6-1 and J is TRBJ2-1; no clear D gene. The V end lost 1 base, the J end lost 0 bases, and 7 bases lay between the germline ends. The germline gives CDR1 MNHNS, CDR2 SASEGT. The CDR3 has 15 amino acids. For the CDR3, the DNA is TGTGCCAGCAGTGAAGGGTCTAGCTCCTACAATGAGCAGTTCTTC. Encoded protein: CASSEGSSSYNEQFF.

This clone was counted once. The CDR3 here is CASSIGGGSGEAFF. In DNA form, the CDR3 reads TGTGCCAGTAGTATAGGAGGGGGGAGCGGTGAAGCTTTCTTT. The chain recombines TRBV19 with TRBJ1-1; maybe TRBD1 (6 bases). With 1 base removed from V and 7 bases from J, the gap between germline ends came to 13 bases. The germline V gene has CDR1 LNHDA and CDR2 SQIVND (reference sequence). The CDR3 totals 14 residues. Based on the CDR3 plus reference TRBV19 and TRBJ1-1, the full variable domain is DGGITQSPKYLFRKEGQNVTLSCEQNLNHDAMYWYRQDPGQGLRLIYYSQIVNDFQKGDIAEGYSVSREKKESFPLTVTSAQKNPTAFYLCASSIGGGSGEAFFGQGTRLTVV.

V usage is TRBV18 and J usage is TRBJ2-1; 8 bases are a match to TRBD2. Germline V lookup: CDR1 KGHSH, CDR2 LQKENI. This CDR3 has 16 residues. V trimming: 4 bases; J trimming: 9 bases; junction bases outside the gene matches: 14. The CDR3 DNA reads as TGTGCCAGCTCACTAAACGGAGCGGGAGTTGGGAGTGAGCAGTTCTTC. As protein: CASSLNGAGVGSEQFF.

This CDR3 is CASSLNLRGAEQYF. The CDR3, as DNA: TGTGCCAGCAGCTTAAATCTGAGGGGCGCCGAGCAGTACTTC. This rearrangement joins TRBV7-2 to TRBJ2-7; D possibly matches TRBD1 or TRBD2 (5 bases each). Trimming pared 2 bases from V and 6 bases from J, leaving 14 bases between. Germline V gene sequence: CDR1 SGHTA, CDR2 FQGNSA. This CDR3 region has 14 residues.

The chain has TRBV4-2 and TRBJ2-1, with 11 bases lining up with TRBD2. This CDR3 spans 17 amino acids. The junction had 11 bases not matched to a gene; V was cut back by 3 bases and J by 7 bases. Germline V CDR1 and CDR2: LGHNA, YNFKEQ. CDR3: CASSQAGGSGGGNEQFF. CDR3 in DNA: TGTGCCAGCAGCCAGGCGGGAGGTAGCGGGGGGGGGAATGAGCAGTTCTTC.

The rearrangement links TRBV11-1 to TRBJ1-3; no clear D. The CDR3 is made up of 16 amino acids. V gave up 5 bases and J gave up 0 bases, with 14 bases separating them. Germline CDR1 is SGHAT and CDR2 is FQDESV (reference sequence). CDR3 sequence: CASSPRTANSGNTIYF. In DNA, the CDR3 is TGTGCCAGCAGCCCAAGGACCGCGAACTCTGGAAACACCATATATTTT. The full variable domain, with the rest looked up from reference TRBV11-1 and TRBJ1-3, is EAEVAQSPRYKITEKSQAVAFWCDPISGHATLYWYRQILGQGPELLVQFQDESVVDDSQLPKDRFSAERLKGVDSTLKIQPAELGDSAMYLCASSPRTANSGNTIYFGEGSWLTVV.

The chain employs TRBV5-1 and TRBJ2-7, with D maybe TRBD2 (6 bases). Between the trimmed V and J ends, which lost 0 bases and 6 bases, there was a span of 19 bases. CDR1 is SGHRS, CDR2 YFSETQ, per germline. The CDR3 contains 16 residues. CDR3 protein: CASSLAAGTLKGEQYF. CDR3 coding DNA: TGCGCCAGCAGCTTGGCAGCGGGTACACTAAAAGGCGAGCAGTACTTC.

The chain has TRBV28 and TRBJ1-1; no reliable D call. Germline CDR1 MDHEN, CDR2 SYDVKM. This CDR3 is built from 13 residues. V lost 5 bases and J 2 bases, leaving 9 bases between the germline ends. For the CDR3, the DNA is TGTGCCAGCAGTACACCCCCCAACACTGAAGCTTTCTTT. Translation gives CASSTPPNTEAFF.

This clone appeared once. The rearrangement joins TRBV11-2 to TRBJ2-1; no clear D. V lost 4 bases to trimming and J lost 0 bases, with 13 bases between them. The CDR3 covers 16 residues. Germline assignment: CDR1 SGHAT and CDR2 FQNNGV. The CDR3 sequence is CASSSSSSLSYNEQFF. The CDR3 region has the DNA TGTGCCAGCAGCTCTAGTTCGTCTCTCTCCTACAATGAGCAGTTCTTC.

This chain joins TRBV6-5 and TRBJ2-6, with a possible D match to TRBD2 (5 bases). Deletions cut 2 bases from V and 1 base from J, with 9 bases between. The CDR3 has 16 residues. Germline assignment: CDR1 MNHEY and CDR2 SVGAGI. DNA for the CDR3: TGTGCCAGCAGTTACAAACCGGGGTCTGGGGCCAACGTCCTGACTTTC. Translated, it gives CASSYKPGSGANVLTF.

The gene calls are TRBV28 and TRBJ2-7, with 7 positions matching TRBD2. Trimming removed 3 bases from V and 3 bases from J; junction bases left unmatched: 11. In germline, CDR1 is MDHEN, CDR2 SYDVKM. There are 16 residues in the CDR3. The CDR3 here is CASSFMVGGRGYEQYF. CDR3 nucleotides: TGTGCCAGCAGTTTCATGGTGGGGGGGAGAGGCTACGAGCAGTACTTC. Combining the CDR3 with reference TRBV28 and TRBJ2-7 gives the whole variable domain DVKVTQSSRYLVKRTGEKVFLECVQDMDHENMFWYRQDPGLGLRLIYFSYDVKMKEKGDIPEGYSVSREKKERFSLILESASTNQTSMYLCASSFMVGGRGYEQYFGPGTRLTVT.

In its sample, this clone is large (0.1 to 1%). The J gene is TRBJ2-2, the V gene TRBV19, with D unresolved. This CDR3 has 13 residues. The germline V gene has CDR1 LNHDA and CDR2 SQIVND (reference sequence). Trimming removed 4 bases at V and 2 bases at J, with 5 bases between. CDR3 loop: CASSSPNTGELFF. CDR3 sequence (DNA): TGTGCCAGTAGTAGCCCCAACACCGGGGAGCTGTTTTTT.

The chain links TRBV27 to TRBJ2-7; 11 bases line up with TRBD2. Germline-derived CDR1 and CDR2 are MNHEY and SMNVEV (reference sequence). The V and J ends lost 6 bases and 6 bases, in that order; junction bases with no gene match: 22. The CDR3 spans 19 residues. CDR3 amino acids: CASSTTGTSGPPPYPEQYF. In DNA, the CDR3 is TGTGCCAGCAGCACTACCGGGACTAGCGGCCCACCCCCCTATCCCGAGCAGTACTTC.

This chain uses TRBV15 with TRBJ2-2; 7 nucleotides match TRBD1. The germline CDR1 and CDR2 sequences are LNHNV and YYDKDF (reference sequence). The CDR3 contains 18 residues. V shed 5 bases and J 0 bases; nucleotides not matched to a gene: 12. The CDR3 nucleotides are TGTGCCACCAGCCCGCAGACAGGGAGAGGGGCGAACACCGGGGAGCTGTTTTTT. Its translation is CATSPQTGRGANTGELFF.

CDR3 residues: CASGRDPQETQYF. CDR3 coding DNA: TGTGCCAGCGGGAGGGACCCCCAAGAGACCCAGTACTTC. The chain employs TRBV2 and TRBJ2-5; TRBD2 agrees at 7 bases. Germline values: CDR1 SNHLY, CDR2 FYNNEI. This CDR3 comprises 13 residues. V shed 8 bases, J shed 1 base, and the junction held 4 bases outside the gene matches.

The chain recombines TRBV27 with TRBJ2-2; D may match TRBD1 or TRBD2 (5 bases each). The germline gives CDR1 MNHEY, CDR2 SMNVEV (reference sequence). The length of the CDR3 is 13 residues. Deletions cut 6 bases from V and 6 bases from J, with 11 bases between. Here the CDR3 reads CASSHGGAGELFF. The CDR3 DNA is TGTGCCAGCAGCCATGGGGGAGCCGGGGAGCTGTTTTTT.